Below are 20 T cell receptor beta chains sequenced from a single sample in a study of T cell responses to AZD1222 COVID-19 vaccine. Only in-frame clones appear in the TCRdb table, and some are missing; sequencing was by immunoSEQ multiplex PCR. The sample yields around 200,000 clones, 70% to 90% seen once. The material was peripheral blood, obtained on day 0 of AZD1222 vaccination. The receptors here all came from an adult in good health.

This clone appeared once. The J gene is TRBJ2-3, the V gene TRBV24-1, with 12 positions matching TRBD2. The CDR3 is made up of 16 amino acids. J was trimmed by 6 bases and V by 6 bases; bases with no gene match: 9. The germline gives CDR1 KGHDR, CDR2 SFDVKD. CDR3 bases: TGTGCCACCAGTTCCGTCCTAGCGGGAGGGCCGGATACGCAGTATTTT. Amino acid sequence: CATSSVLAGGPDTQYF.

V gene TRBV5-1 combines with J gene TRBJ2-1, with TRBD2 matching over 11 bases. Per germline, CDR1 SGHRS and CDR2 YFSETQ. Unmatched junction bases numbered 3, after V lost 4 bases and J lost 3 bases. This CDR3 is 15 amino acids long. CDR3 nucleotides: TGCGCCAGCAGCCCAACTAGCGGGAGCTACAATGAGCAGTTCTTC. It translates to CASSPTSGSYNEQFF.

The chain recombines TRBV19 with TRBJ1-4; TRBD1 matches at 10 bases. V was clipped by 4 bases and J by 5 bases; unmatched bases: 1. The CDR3 sequence is 14 residues long. Germline CDR1 LNHDA, CDR2 SQIVND (reference sequence). CDR3 region: CASSRGQGNEKLFF. DNA of the CDR3: TGTGCCAGTAGTAGGGGACAGGGGAATGAAAAACTGTTTTTT.

The rearrangement joins TRBV27 to TRBJ2-5, with 7 nucleotides matching TRBD1. The CDR3 has 14 amino acids. Germline values: CDR1 MNHEY, CDR2 SMNVEV (reference sequence). After removal of 5 bases from V and 4 bases from J, the junction contained 7 bases not matched to a gene. The CDR3 DNA reads TGTGCCAGCAGTCCGACAGGGAACTCAGAGACCCAGTACTTC. Its protein is CASSPTGNSETQYF.

The chain couples TRBV7-9 to TRBJ1-4; D is ambiguous. The CDR3 loop spans 14 amino acids. Per germline, CDR1 SEHNR and CDR2 FQNEAQ (reference sequence). V lost 5 bases, J lost 4 bases, and 11 bases lay in between. In DNA, the CDR3 is TGTGCCAGCAGCCCACCGGGCCTTAATGAAAAACTGTTTTTT. Its translation is CASSPPGLNEKLFF. Full variable domain (missing parts from reference TRBV7-9 and TRBJ1-4): DTGVSQNPRHKITKRGQNVTFRCDPISEHNRLYWYRQTLGQGPEFLTYFQNEAQLEKSRLLSDRFSAERPKGSFSTLEIQRTEQGDSAMYLCASSPPGLNEKLFFGSGTQLSVL.

The CDR3 nucleotides are TGTGCCAGCAGTTCTTCCTTGGGGCTAGCGGGAGGGGATGAGCAGTTCTTC. It yields the protein CASSSSLGLAGGDEQFF. The genes are TRBV27 and TRBJ2-1, with 12 bases lining up with TRBD2. Trimming at V came to 4 bases and at J to 8 bases, leaving 12 bases not matched to a gene. CDR1 is MNHEY and CDR2 is SMNVEV in the germline V gene (reference sequence). The CDR3 is made up of 17 amino acids.

V usage is TRBV28 and J usage is TRBJ1-4; possibly TRBD1 for D (5 bases). CDR1 and CDR2 (germline): MDHEN, SYDVKM. This CDR3 contains 16 residues. Trimming pared 5 bases from V and 0 bases from J, leaving 13 bases between. CDR3 amino acids: CASSPGAVSTNEKLFF. CDR3 DNA sequence: TGTGCCAGCAGTCCTGGGGCGGTCTCAACTAATGAAAAACTGTTTTTT.

V and J are TRBV6-2 or TRBV6-3 and TRBJ2-7; tentative D call: TRBD1 (6 bases). The germline V gene has CDR1 MNHEY and CDR2 SVGEGT. Trimming cost V 1 base and J 1 base, with 11 bases left between them. The CDR3 has 15 amino acids. Here the CDR3 DNA reads TGTGCCAGCAGTTACTGGGGGACACCTTCCTACGAGCAGTACTTC. Its translation is CASSYWGTPSYEQYF.

The J gene is TRBJ2-7, the V gene TRBV6-5; 10 bases fit TRBD1. Trimming at V came to 4 bases and at J to 5 bases, leaving 2 bases not matched to a gene. The length of the CDR3 is 13 residues. Germline loops: CDR1 MNHEY, CDR2 SVGAGI. DNA of the CDR3: TGTGCCAGCAGTTGGGGACAGGGGAACGAGCAGTACTTC. Protein: CASSWGQGNEQYF.

The CDR3 DNA sequence: TGCAGCGTTGAGAGGAGGTTGCGAGAGACCCAGTACTTC. This encodes CSVERRLRETQYF. The chain combines TRBV29-1 with TRBJ2-5, with a possible D match to TRBD2 (5 bases). CDR3 length equals 13 residues. Trimming took 3 bases from V and 4 from J, leaving 12 bases between them. Germline CDR1 and CDR2: SQVTM and ANQGSEA.

This clone was observed a handful of times. The rearrangement links TRBV6-5 to TRBJ1-4; D call uncertain. V was cut by 6 bases and J by 2 bases, with 10 bases left in between. This CDR3 is built from 14 residues. Germline loops: CDR1 MNHEY, CDR2 SVGAGI. The chain's CDR3 is CASSDPGTNEKLFF. CDR3 in DNA: TGTGCCAGCAGCGACCCCGGCACTAATGAAAAACTGTTTTTT.

The chain couples TRBV5-1 to TRBJ2-7, with 11 bases that match TRBD1. This CDR3 spans 15 amino acids. The V and J ends lost 4 bases and 5 bases, in that order; junction bases with no gene match: 8. CDR1 and CDR2 (germline): SGHRS, YFSETQ. The CDR3 loop is CASSVFGTGGNEQYF. Here the CDR3 DNA reads TGCGCCAGCAGCGTCTTTGGGACAGGGGGGAACGAGCAGTACTTC. Combining the CDR3 with reference TRBV5-1 and TRBJ2-7 gives the whole variable domain KAGVTQTPRYLIKTRGQQVTLSCSPISGHRSVSWYQQTPGQGLQFLFEYFSETQRNKGNFPGRFSGRQFSNSRSEMNVSTLELGDSALYLCASSVFGTGGNEQYFGPGTRLTVT.

This chain uses TRBV27 with TRBJ2-7; D tentatively fits TRBD1 or TRBD2 (5 bases each). CDR1 and CDR2 from the germline V gene are MNHEY and SMNVEV (reference sequence). Trimming cost V 6 bases and J 3 bases, with 12 bases left between them. This CDR3 contains 13 residues. The CDR3 region is CASSQGPGYEQYF. In DNA form, the CDR3 reads TGTGCCAGCAGCCAGGGACCAGGCTACGAGCAGTACTTC.

V and J are TRBV7-3 and TRBJ2-3; 10 bases are a match to TRBD2. Germline V lookup: CDR1 SGHTA, CDR2 FQGTGA. CDR3 length equals 15 residues. V dropped 5 bases and J dropped 6; count of bases not matched to a gene: 8. For the CDR3, the DNA is TGTGCCAGCAGCCCTCTAGCGGGAGCGAAGGATACGCAGTATTTT. Translated, it gives CASSPLAGAKDTQYF.

V gene TRBV7-3 combines with J gene TRBJ2-3, with D maybe TRBD1 (7 bases). The V gene's germline CDR1 is SGHTA and CDR2 FQGTGA. The CDR3 totals 15 residues. With 4 bases removed from V and 4 bases from J, the gap between germline ends came to 15 bases. As DNA, the CDR3 is TGTGCCAGCAGCTCCTTAGACAGGGAGGCAGATACGCAGTATTTT. It encodes CASSSLDREADTQYF.

V and J are TRBV20-1 and TRBJ2-4; TRBD2 is a possible D gene (6 bases). The CDR3 covers 15 residues. The V and J ends lost 3 bases and 7 bases respectively, with 19 bases between them. Germline V gene sequence: CDR1 DFQATT, CDR2 SNEGSKA (reference sequence). The CDR3 DNA follows: TGCAGTGCTAGTACCCCGGGACTCCAAGACAACATTCAGTACTTC. The encoded protein is CSASTPGLQDNIQYF.

This clone was picked up one time. The rearrangement joins TRBV12-3 or TRBV12-4 to TRBJ2-5; 7 positions agree with TRBD1. There are 13 residues in the CDR3. The V and J ends lost 7 bases and 3 bases, in that order; junction bases with no gene match: 5. The CDR3 DNA reads as TGTGCCAGCAAGCCGGGACAGAAAGAGACCCAGTACTTC. Translating it yields CASKPGQKETQYF.

The CDR3 protein is CASSLVWLAGNEQFF. Here the CDR3 DNA reads TGTGCCAGCAGCTTAGTATGGCTAGCGGGCAATGAGCAGTTCTTC. This chain uses TRBV11-1 with TRBJ2-1, with TRBD2 matching 8 bases. The V gene end was trimmed by 1 base and the J gene end by 6 bases; junction bases not matched to a gene: 5. Germline V gives CDR1 SGHAT, CDR2 FQDESV (reference sequence). This CDR3 is 15 amino acids long.

This clone was detected only once. The rearrangement uses TRBV7-3 and TRBJ1-6; D uncertain. Germline CDR1 reads SGHTA; CDR2 reads FQGTGA. V lost 5 bases and J 7 bases, leaving 9 bases between the germline ends. The length of the CDR3 is 13 residues. CDR3 DNA sequence: TGTGCCAGCAGCCCCCACCAGAATTCACCCCTCCACTTT. This translates into CASSPHQNSPLHF.

The V and J genes are TRBV29-1 and TRBJ2-7; TRBD1 matches at 7 bases. The J segment lost 2 bases and the V segment lost 0 bases, leaving 4 bases of the junction unmatched. Germline values: CDR1 SQVTM, CDR2 ANQGSEA. The CDR3 totals 14 residues. CDR3 sequence reads: CSVEDKGATYEQYF. Written as DNA, the CDR3 is TGCAGCGTTGAAGATAAGGGGGCGACCTACGAGCAGTACTTC.